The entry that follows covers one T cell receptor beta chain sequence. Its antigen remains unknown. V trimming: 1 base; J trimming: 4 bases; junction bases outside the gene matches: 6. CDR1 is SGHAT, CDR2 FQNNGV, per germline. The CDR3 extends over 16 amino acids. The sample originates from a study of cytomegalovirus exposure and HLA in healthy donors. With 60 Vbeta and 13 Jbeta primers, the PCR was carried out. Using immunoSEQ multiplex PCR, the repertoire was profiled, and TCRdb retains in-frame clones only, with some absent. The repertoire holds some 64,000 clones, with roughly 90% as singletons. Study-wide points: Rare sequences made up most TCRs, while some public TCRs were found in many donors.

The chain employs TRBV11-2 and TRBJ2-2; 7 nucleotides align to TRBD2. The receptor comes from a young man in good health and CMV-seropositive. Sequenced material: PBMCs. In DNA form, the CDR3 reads TGTGCCAGCAGCTTAGTGGCGGGAGAGCTCACCGGGGAGCTGTTTTTT. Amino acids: CASSLVAGELTGELFF.